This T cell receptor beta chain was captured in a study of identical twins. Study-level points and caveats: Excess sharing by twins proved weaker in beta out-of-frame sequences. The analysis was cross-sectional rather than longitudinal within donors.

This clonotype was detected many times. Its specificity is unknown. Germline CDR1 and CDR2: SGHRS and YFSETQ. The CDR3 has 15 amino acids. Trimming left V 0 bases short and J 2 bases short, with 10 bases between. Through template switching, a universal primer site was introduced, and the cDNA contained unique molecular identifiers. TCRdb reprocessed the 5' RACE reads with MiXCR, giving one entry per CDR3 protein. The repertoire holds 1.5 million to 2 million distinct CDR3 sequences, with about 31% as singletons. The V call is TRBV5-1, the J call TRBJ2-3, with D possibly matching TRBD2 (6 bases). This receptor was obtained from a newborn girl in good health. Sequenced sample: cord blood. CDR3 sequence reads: CASSLGGVLTDTQYF. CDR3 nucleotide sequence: TGCGCCAGCAGCTTGGGGGGGGTCCTCACAGATACGCAGTATTTT.